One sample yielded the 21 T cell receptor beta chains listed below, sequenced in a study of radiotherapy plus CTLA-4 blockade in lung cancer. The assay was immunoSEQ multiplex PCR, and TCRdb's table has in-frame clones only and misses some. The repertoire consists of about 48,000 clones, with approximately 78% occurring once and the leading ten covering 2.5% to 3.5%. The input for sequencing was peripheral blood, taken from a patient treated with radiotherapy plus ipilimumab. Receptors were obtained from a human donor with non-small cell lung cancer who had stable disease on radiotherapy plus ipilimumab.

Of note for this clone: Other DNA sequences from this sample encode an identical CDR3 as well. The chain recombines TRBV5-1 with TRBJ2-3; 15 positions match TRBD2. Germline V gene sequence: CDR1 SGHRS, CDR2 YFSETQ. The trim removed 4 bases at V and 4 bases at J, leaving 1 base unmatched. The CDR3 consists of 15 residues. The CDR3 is CASSRTSGRADTQYF. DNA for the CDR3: TGCGCCAGCAGCCGGACTAGCGGGAGGGCAGATACGCAGTATTTT.

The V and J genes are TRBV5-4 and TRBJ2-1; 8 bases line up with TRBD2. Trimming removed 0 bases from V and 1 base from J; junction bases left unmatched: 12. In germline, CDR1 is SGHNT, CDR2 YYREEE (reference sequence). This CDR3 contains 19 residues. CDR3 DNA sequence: TGTGCCAGCAGCTTGGTCTTCAGCCTAGCGGGTCCGTCCTACAATGAGCAGTTCTTC. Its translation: CASSLVFSLAGPSYNEQFF.

In DNA form, the CDR3 reads TGTGCCAGCAGTACCAATAGCGGGGGGACTTACAATGAGCAGTTCTTC. Amino acid sequence: CASSTNSGGTYNEQFF. The chain joins TRBV27 to TRBJ2-1; TRBD2 matches 10 bases. V was clipped by 5 bases and J by 4 bases; unmatched bases: 8. The germline gives CDR1 MNHEY, CDR2 SMNVEV (reference sequence). The CDR3 has 16 amino acids.

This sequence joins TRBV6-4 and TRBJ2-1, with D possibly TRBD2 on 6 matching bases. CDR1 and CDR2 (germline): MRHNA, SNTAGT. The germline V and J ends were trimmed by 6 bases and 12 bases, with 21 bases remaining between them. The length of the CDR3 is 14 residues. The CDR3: CASSGEVNSGRQFF. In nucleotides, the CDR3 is TGTGCCAGCAGCGGAGAGGTGAATAGCGGAAGGCAGTTCTTC.

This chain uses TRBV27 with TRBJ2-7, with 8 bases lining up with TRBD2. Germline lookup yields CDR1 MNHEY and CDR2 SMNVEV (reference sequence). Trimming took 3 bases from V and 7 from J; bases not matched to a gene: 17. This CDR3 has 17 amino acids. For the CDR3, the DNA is TGTGCCAGCAGTTTCGGTATTACTAGCGGAGGAGCTCAGGAGCAGTACTTC. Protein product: CASSFGITSGGAQEQYF.

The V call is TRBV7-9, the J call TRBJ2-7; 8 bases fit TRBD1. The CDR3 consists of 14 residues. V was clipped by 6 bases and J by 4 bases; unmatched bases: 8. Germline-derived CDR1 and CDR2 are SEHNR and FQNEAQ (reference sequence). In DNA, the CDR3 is TGTGCCAGCAGTTCATTCGACAGGGGATACGAGCAGTACTTC. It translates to CASSSFDRGYEQYF.

The CDR3 protein is CASSLGGGGYQETQYF. CDR3 bases: TGTGCCAGCAGTTTAGGTGGGGGAGGATATCAAGAGACCCAGTACTTC. The J gene is TRBJ2-5, the V gene TRBV27, with D possibly matching TRBD2 (6 bases). CDR3 length: 16 residues. CDR1 and CDR2 (germline): MNHEY, SMNVEV (reference sequence). Deletions cut 2 bases from V and 2 bases from J, with 15 bases between.

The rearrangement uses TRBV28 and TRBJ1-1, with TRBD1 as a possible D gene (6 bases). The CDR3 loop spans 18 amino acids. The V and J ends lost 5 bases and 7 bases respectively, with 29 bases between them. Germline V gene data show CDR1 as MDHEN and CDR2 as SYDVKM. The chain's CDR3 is CASSDGLAKRGLGGEAFF. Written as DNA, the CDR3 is TGTGCCAGCAGTGACGGGCTTGCCAAGAGGGGGTTGGGCGGTGAAGCTTTCTTT. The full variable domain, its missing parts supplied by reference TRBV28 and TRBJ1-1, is DVKVTQSSRYLVKRTGEKVFLECVQDMDHENMFWYRQDPGLGLRLIYFSYDVKMKEKGDIPEGYSVSREKKERFSLILESASTNQTSMYLCASSDGLAKRGLGGEAFFGQGTRLTVV.

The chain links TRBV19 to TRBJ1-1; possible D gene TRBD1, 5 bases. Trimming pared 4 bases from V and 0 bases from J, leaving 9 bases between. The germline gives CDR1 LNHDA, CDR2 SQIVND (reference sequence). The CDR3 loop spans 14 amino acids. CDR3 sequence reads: CASSTGQMNTEAFF. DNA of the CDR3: TGTGCCAGTAGTACTGGACAAATGAACACTGAAGCTTTCTTT.

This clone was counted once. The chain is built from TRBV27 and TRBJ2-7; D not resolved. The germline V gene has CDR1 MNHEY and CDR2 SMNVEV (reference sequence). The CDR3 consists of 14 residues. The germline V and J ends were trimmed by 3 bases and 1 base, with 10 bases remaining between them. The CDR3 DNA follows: TGTGCCAGCAGTTTTAACGGTGCTTCCTACGAGCAGTACTTC. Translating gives CASSFNGASYEQYF.

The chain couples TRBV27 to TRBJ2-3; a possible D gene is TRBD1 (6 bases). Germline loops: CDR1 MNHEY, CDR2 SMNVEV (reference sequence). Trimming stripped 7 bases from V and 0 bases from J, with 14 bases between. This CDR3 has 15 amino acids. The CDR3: CASKSGRGSTDTQYF. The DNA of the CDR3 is TGTGCCAGCAAATCGGGCAGGGGAAGCACAGATACGCAGTATTTT.

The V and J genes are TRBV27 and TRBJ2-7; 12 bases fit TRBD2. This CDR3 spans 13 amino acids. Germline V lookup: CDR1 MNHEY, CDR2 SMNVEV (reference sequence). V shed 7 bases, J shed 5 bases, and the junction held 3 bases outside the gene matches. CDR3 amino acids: CASTGTSGHEQYF. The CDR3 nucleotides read TGTGCCAGCACCGGGACTAGCGGGCACGAGCAGTACTTC.

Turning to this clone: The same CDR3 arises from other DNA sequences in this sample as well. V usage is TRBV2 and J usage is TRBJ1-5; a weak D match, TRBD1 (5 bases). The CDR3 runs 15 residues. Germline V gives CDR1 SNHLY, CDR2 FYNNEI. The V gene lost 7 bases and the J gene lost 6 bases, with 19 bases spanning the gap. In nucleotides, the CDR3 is TGTGCCAGCACTATAACCCCTCAGGGAAGTCAGCCCCAGCATTTT. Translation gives CASTITPQGSQPQHF.

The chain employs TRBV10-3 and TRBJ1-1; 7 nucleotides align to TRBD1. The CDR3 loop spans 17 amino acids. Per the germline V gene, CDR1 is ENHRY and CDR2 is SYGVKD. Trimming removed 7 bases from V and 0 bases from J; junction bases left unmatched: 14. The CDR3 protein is CAIKGSEGASVNTEAFF. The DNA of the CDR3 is TGTGCCATCAAGGGGTCCGAGGGGGCGTCGGTGAACACTGAAGCTTTCTTT.

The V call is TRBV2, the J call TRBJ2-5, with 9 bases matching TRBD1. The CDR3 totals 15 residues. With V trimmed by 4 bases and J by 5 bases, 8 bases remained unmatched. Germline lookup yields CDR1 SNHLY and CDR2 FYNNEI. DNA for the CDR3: TGTGCCAGCAGTGTACAGGGGGCAAGTAGGGAGACCCAGTACTTC. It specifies CASSVQGASRETQYF. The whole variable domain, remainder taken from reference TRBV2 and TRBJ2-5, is EPEVTQTPSHQVTQMGQEVILRCVPISNHLYFYWYRQILGQKVEFLVSFYNNEISEKSEIFDDQFSVERPDGSNFTLKIRSTKLEDSAMYFCASSVQGASRETQYFGPGTRLLVL.

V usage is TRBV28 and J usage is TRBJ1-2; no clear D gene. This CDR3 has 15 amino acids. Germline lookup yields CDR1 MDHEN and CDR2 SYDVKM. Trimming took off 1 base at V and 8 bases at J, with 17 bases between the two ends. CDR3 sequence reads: CASSLSSIKLSGYTF. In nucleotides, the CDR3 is TGTGCCAGCAGTTTATCGTCCATAAAACTTTCGGGCTACACCTTC.

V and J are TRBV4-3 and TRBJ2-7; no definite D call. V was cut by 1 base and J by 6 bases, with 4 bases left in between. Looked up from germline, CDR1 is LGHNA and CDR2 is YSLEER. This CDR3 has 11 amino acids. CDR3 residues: CASSQGVEQYF. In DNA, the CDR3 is TGCGCCAGCAGCCAAGGCGTCGAGCAGTACTTC.

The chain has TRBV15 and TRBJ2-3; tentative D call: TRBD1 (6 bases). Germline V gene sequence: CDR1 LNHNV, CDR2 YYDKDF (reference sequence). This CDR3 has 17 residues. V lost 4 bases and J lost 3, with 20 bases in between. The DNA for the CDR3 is TGTGCCACCAGCAAAACAGGGTGGGCAGAACCGACAGATACGCAGTATTTT. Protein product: CATSKTGWAEPTDTQYF.

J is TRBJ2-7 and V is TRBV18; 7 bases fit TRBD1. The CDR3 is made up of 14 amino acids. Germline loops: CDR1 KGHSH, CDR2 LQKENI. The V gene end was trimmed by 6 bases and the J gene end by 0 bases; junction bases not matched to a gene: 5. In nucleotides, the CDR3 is TGTGCCAGCTCGACCAACAGGGGCTCCTACGAGCAGTACTTC. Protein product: CASSTNRGSYEQYF.

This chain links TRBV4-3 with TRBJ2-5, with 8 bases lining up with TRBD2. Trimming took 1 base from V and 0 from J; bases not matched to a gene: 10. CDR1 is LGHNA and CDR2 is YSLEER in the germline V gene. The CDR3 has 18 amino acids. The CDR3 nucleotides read TGCGCCAGCAGCCAAGGAATCGGGACTAGTAAAAACCAAGAGACCCAGTACTTC. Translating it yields CASSQGIGTSKNQETQYF.

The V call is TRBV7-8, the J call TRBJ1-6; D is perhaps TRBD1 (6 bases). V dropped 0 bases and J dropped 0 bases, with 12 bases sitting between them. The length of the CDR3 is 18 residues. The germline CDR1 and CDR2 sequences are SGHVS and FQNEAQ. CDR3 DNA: TGTGCCAGCAGCTTAGCGGGACAAGGGAGCTCCTATAATTCACCCCTCCACTTT. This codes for CASSLAGQGSSYNSPLHF.